This paragraph covers one TCR beta chain sequence. This clonotype was seen ten or more times. Its antigen specificity is not known. No clone much larger than this one lies a single base away; base qualities are absent. Including cysteine and phenylalanine, the CDR3 has 15 amino acids. Kept here is only the CDR3 DNA, which spans 45 bases and is read in frame from base 1. Between the V and J ends, shortened by 2 bases and 0 bases respectively, the junction contains 8 bases. This entry belongs to a study of T cell repertoires in cytomegalovirus infection (dated by TCRdb to between 2018 and 2021). At the level of the whole study: Peptide stimulations targeted recently identified HLA-C-restricted CMV epitopes, whose presentation resists viral immunomodulation, together with well-studied HLA-B-restricted epitopes. Donor HLA type was relevant to the analysis, because carriage of CMV infection together with the matching HLA type was indicated by public TCR beta signatures. The research as a whole found: In the ex vivo response, HLA-C-restricted CMV-specific TCR beta clonotypes were dominant, and in two of eight donors the single most frequent clonotype came from this HLA-C-restricted group. In both this cohort and an independent cohort of 352 donors, the cumulative frequency of public TCR beta family members distinguished carriers of CMV infection plus the relevant HLA type.

The data were produced on an Illumina HiSeq 1500. The public reads were reprocessed in TCRdb via fastp at Q25 and MiXCR, keeping in-frame beta chains. Entries that share a CDR3 protein sequence are merged under the most common genes and DNA. The sample table records 250,000 to 300,000 distinct CDR3 sequences; 22% of these occur just once. Together, the top ten hold under 25% of the sample. According to the study, the label for this sample's treatment or condition signals: in vitro stimulation with specific CMV peptide epitopes to enrich CMV-specific T cells. The chain uses TRBV12-3 or TRBV12-4 and TRBJ2-1, with an unclear D gene assignment. The sequencing used cultured PBMCs, collected from culture after CMV antigen stimulation. The source of this sequence is a human donor in good health (CMV status not recorded). Some clones in this sample may be carry-over from other donors' samples. The DNA is TGTGCCAGCAGTTTAAACGCCTTCTCCTACAATGAGCAGTTCTTC. This yields the protein CASSLNAFSYNEQFF.